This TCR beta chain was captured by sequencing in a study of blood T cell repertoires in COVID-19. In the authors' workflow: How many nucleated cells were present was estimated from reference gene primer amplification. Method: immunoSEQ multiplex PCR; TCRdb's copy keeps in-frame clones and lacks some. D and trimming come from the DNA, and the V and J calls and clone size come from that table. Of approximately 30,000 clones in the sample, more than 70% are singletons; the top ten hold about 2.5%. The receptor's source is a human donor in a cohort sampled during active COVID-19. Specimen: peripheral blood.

CDR3 sequence reads: CASSQDRGYEQYF. The CDR3 DNA reads TGCGCCAGCAGCCAAGATCGGGGCTACGAGCAGTACTTC. V is TRBV4-1 and J is TRBJ2-7, with D perhaps matching TRBD2 (5 bases). CDR3 size: 13 residues. Germline CDR1 MGHRA, CDR2 YSYEKL. V was shortened by 0 bases and J by 3 bases, with 6 bases between the two germline ends.